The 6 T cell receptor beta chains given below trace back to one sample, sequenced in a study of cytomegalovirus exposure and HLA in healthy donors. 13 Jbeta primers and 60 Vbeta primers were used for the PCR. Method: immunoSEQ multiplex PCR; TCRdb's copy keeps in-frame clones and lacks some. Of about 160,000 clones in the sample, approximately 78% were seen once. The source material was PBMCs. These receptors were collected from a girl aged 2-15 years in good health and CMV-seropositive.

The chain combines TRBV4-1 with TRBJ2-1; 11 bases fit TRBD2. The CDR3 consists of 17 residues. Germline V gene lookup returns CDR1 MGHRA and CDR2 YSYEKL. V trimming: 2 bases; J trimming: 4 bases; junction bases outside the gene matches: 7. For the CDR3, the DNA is TGCGCCAGCAGCCAAAGTCCACTAGCGGGGGTATACAATGAGCAGTTCTTC. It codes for CASSQSPLAGVYNEQFF.

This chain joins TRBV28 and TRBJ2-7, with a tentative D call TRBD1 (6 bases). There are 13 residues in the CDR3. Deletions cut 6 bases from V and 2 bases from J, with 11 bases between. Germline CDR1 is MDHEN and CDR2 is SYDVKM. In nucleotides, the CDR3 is TGTGCCAGCAGGGGCAGGGGAACCTACGAGCAGTACTTC. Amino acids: CASRGRGTYEQYF.

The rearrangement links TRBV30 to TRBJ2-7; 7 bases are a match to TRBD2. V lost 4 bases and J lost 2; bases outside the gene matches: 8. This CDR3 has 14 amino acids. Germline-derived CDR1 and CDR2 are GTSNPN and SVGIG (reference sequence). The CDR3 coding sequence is TGTGCCTGGACGGCCGAGACTAGCCCCTACGAGCAGTACTTC. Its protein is CAWTAETSPYEQYF.

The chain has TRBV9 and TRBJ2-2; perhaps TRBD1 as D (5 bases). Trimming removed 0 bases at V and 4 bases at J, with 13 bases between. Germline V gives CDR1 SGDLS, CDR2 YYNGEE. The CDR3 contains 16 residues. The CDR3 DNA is TGTGCCAGCAGCGTAGCTGGGGCAATCCGCACCGGGGAGCTGTTTTTT. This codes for CASSVAGAIRTGELFF. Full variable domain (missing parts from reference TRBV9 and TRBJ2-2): DSGVTQTPKHLITATGQRVTLRCSPRSGDLSVYWYQQSLDQGLQFLIQYYNGEERAKGNILERFSAQQFPDLHSELNLSSLELGDSALYFCASSVAGAIRTGELFFGEGSRLTVL.

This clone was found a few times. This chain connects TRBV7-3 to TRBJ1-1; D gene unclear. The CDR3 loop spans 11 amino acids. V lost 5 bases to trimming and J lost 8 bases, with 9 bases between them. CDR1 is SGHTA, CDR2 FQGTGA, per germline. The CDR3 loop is CASSPVREAFF. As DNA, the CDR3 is TGTGCCAGCAGCCCCGTTCGGGAAGCTTTCTTT.

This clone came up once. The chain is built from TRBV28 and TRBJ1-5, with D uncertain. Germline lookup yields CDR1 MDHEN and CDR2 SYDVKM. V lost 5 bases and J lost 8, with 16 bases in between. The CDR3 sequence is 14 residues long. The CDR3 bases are TGTGCCAGCAGTGGGCCAACGGGGAACGAGCCCCAGCATTTT. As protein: CASSGPTGNEPQHF.